The clone carrying this TCR beta chain was counted a single time. Because the CDR3 is missing its conserved closing phenylalanine or tryptophan, this is likely a read error. This sample was included in a study of T-cell reconstitution after alpha-beta-depleted transplantation in children. As it was prepared, the TCRbeta library received unique molecular identifiers. TCRdb re-called the PCR reads through MiXCR, storing one row per CDR3 protein. The data show approximately 350,000 distinct CDR3 sequences, about a tenth seen once. The CDR3 is 16 residues long. V was clipped by 3 bases and J by 0 bases, with 13 bases between them.

The sequencing here drew on PBMCs from the stem cell graft donor, taken from the stem cell graft. The V gene is TRBV12-3 or TRBV12-4, the J gene TRBJ2-3; D gene unclear. The receptor was derived from a human donor who donated a stem cell graft to a child with acute lymphoblastic leukemia. CDR3 in amino acids: CASSFSRRRSTDTQYL. In DNA, the CDR3 is TGTGCCAGCAGTTTCTCGCGTAGACGGAGCACAGATACGCAGTATTTA.